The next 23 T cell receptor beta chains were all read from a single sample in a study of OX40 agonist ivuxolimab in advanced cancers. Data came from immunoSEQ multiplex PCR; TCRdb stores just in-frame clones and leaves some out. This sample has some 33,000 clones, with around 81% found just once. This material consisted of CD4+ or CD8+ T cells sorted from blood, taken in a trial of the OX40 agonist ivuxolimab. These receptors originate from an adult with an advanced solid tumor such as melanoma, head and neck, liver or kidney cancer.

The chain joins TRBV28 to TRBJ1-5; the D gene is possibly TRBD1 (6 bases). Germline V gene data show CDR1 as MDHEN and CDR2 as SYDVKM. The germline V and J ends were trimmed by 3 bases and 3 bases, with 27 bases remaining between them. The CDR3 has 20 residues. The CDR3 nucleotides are TGTGCCAGCAGTTTCATGGTGGGGGGCAGGGGCATTAGGGCCAATCAGCCCCAGCATTTT. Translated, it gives CASSFMVGGRGIRANQPQHF.

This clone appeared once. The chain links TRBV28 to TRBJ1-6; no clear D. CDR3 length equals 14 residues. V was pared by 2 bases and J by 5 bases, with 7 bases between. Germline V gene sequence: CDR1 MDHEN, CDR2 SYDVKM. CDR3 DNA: TGTGCCAGCAGTTTAGCTTGGCATAATTCACCCCTCCACTTT. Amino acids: CASSLAWHNSPLHF.

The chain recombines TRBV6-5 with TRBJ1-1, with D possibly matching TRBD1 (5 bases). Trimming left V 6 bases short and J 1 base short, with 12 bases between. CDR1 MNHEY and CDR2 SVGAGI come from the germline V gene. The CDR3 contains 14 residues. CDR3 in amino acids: CASRRDGGNTEAFF. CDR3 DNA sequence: TGTGCCAGCAGGCGGGATGGGGGGAACACTGAAGCTTTCTTT.

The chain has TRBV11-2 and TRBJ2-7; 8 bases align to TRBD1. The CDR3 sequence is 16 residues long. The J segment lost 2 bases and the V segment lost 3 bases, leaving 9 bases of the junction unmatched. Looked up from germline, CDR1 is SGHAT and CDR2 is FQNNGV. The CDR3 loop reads CASSFSGQGLTYEQYF. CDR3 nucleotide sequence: TGTGCCAGCAGCTTCTCTGGACAGGGATTGACCTACGAGCAGTACTTC.

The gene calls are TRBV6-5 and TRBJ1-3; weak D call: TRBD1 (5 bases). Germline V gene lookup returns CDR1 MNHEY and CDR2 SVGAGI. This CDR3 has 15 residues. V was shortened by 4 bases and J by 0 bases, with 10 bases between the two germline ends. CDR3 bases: TGTGCCAGCAGTTTAGACAGTTTCTCTGGAAACACCATATATTTT. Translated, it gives CASSLDSFSGNTIYF.

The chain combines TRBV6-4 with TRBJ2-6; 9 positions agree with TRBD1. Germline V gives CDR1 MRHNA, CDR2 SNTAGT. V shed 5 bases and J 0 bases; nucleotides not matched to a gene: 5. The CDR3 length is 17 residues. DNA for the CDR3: TGTGCCAGCAGTCCCGGGACAGGGTACTCTGGGGCCAACGTCCTGACTTTC. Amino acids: CASSPGTGYSGANVLTF.

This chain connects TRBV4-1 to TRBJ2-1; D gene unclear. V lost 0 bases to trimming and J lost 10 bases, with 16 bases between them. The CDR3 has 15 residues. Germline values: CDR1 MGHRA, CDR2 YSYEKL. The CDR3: CASSQERVGPPEQFF. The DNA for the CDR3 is TGCGCCAGCAGCCAAGAACGAGTAGGGCCCCCGGAGCAGTTCTTC.

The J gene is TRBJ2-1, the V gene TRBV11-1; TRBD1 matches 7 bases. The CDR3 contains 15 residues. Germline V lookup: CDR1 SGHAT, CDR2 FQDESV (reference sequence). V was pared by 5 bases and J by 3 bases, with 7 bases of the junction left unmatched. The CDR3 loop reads CASSQRQGDYNEQFF. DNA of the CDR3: TGTGCCAGCAGCCAAAGACAGGGTGACTACAATGAGCAGTTCTTC.

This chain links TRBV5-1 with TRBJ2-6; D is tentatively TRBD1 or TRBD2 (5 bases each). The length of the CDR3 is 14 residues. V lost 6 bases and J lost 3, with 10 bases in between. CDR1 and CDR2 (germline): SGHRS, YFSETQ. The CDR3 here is CASNQGDGANVLTF. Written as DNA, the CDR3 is TGCGCCAGCAATCAGGGAGATGGGGCCAACGTCCTGACTTTC.

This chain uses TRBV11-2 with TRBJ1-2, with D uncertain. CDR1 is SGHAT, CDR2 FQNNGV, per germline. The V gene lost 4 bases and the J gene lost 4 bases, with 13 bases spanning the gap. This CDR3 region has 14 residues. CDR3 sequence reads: CASSSLAGRYGYTF. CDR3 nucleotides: TGTGCCAGCAGCTCTCTGGCAGGTCGCTATGGCTACACCTTC. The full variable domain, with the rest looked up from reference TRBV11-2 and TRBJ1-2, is EAGVAQSPRYKIIEKRQSVAFWCNPISGHATLYWYQQILGQGPKLLIQFQNNGVVDDSQLPKDRFSAERLKGVDSTLKIQPAKLEDSAVYLCASSSLAGRYGYTFGSGTRLTVV.

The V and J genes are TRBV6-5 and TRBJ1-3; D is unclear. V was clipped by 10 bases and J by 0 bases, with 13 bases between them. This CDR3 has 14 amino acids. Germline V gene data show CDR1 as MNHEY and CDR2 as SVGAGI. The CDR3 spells CATRPRFSGNTIYF. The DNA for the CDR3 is TGTGCCACCAGACCCAGGTTCTCTGGAAACACCATATATTTT.

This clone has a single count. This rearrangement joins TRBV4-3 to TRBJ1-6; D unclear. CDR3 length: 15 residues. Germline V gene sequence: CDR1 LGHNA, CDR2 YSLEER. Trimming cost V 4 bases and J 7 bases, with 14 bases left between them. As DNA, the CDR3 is TGCGCCAGCAGCCGAGATCATAGTACAAATTCACCCCTCCACTTT. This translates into CASSRDHSTNSPLHF.

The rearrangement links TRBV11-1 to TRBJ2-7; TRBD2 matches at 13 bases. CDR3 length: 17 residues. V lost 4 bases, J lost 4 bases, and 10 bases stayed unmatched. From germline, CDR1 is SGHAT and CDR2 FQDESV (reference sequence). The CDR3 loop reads CASSSQGTGLAGYEQYF. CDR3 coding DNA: TGTGCCAGCAGCTCCCAGGGGACGGGACTAGCGGGATACGAGCAGTACTTC.

CDR3 residues: CSVADTGELFF. The CDR3 DNA is TGCAGCGTTGCGGACACCGGGGAGCTGTTTTTT. The V and J genes are TRBV29-1 and TRBJ2-2; D is undetermined. Germline V lookup: CDR1 SQVTM, CDR2 ANQGSEA. Trimming pared 4 bases from V and 3 bases from J, leaving 3 bases between. The CDR3 totals 11 residues.

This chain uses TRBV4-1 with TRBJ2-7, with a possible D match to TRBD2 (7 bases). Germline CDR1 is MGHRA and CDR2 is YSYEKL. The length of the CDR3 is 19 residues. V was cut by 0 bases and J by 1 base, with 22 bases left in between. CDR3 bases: TGCGCCAGCAGCCAAGATCCAAGTATTGGACTAGGGGGTTCCTACGAGCAGTACTTC. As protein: CASSQDPSIGLGGSYEQYF.

DNA of the CDR3: TGTGCCAGCAGGCCGACAACAGGGGATCAGCCCCAGCATTTT. Protein sequence: CASRPTTGDQPQHF. The gene calls are TRBV6-5 and TRBJ1-5; TRBD1 aligns across 7 bases. The CDR3 extends over 14 amino acids. Trimming took 6 bases from V and 5 from J; bases not matched to a gene: 7. CDR1 is MNHEY and CDR2 is SVGAGI in the germline V gene.

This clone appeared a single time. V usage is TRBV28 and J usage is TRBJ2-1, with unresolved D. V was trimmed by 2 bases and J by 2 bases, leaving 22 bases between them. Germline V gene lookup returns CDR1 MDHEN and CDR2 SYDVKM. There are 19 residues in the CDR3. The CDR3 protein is CASSLPSFLGVYAYNEQFF. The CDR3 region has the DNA TGTGCCAGCAGTTTACCTAGTTTCCTAGGTGTTTATGCCTACAATGAGCAGTTCTTC.

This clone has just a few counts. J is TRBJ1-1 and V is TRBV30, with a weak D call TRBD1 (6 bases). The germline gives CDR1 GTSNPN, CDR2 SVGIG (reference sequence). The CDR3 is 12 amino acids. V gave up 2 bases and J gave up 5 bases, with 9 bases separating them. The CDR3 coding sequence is TGTGCCTGGAGTCGTCAGGGGACTGAAGCTTTCTTT. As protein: CAWSRQGTEAFF.

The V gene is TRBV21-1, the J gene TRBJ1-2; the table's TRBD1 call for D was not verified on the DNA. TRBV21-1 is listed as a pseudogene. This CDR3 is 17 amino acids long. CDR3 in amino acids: CASSKVDRARRCGFNTF. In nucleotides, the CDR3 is TGTGCCAGCAGCAAAGTTGACAGGGCGAGGCGATGTGGGTTCAACACCTTC.

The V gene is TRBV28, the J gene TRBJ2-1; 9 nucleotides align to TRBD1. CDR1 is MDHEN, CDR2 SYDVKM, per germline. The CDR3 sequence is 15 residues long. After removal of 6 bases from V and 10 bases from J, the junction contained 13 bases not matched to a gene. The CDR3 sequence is CASSLAGTGSQEQFF. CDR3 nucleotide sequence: TGTGCCAGCAGCCTCGCCGGGACAGGGTCGCAGGAGCAGTTCTTC.

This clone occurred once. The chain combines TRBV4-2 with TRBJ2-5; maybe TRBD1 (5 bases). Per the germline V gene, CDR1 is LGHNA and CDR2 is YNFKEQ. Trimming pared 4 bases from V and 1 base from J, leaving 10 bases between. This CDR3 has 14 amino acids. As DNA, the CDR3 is TGTGCCAGCAGCCTCCTAGGGGTCCAAGAGACCCAGTACTTC. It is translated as CASSLLGVQETQYF.

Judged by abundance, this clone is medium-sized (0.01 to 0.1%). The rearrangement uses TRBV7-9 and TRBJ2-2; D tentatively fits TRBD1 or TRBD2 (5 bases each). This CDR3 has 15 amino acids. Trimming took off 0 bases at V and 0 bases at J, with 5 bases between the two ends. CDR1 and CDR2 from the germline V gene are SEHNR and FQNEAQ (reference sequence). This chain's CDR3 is CASSLAGANTGELFF. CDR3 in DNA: TGTGCCAGCAGCTTAGCGGGGGCGAACACCGGGGAGCTGTTTTTT.

CDR3 in DNA: TGTGCCAGCAGCCGCCCCCGGCAAGAAGGCTACACCTTC. Encoded protein: CASSRPRQEGYTF. V usage is TRBV4-2 and J usage is TRBJ1-2; D unclear. Germline CDR1 reads LGHNA; CDR2 reads YNFKEQ. This CDR3 comprises 13 residues. The V and J ends lost 4 bases and 8 bases respectively, with 14 bases between them.